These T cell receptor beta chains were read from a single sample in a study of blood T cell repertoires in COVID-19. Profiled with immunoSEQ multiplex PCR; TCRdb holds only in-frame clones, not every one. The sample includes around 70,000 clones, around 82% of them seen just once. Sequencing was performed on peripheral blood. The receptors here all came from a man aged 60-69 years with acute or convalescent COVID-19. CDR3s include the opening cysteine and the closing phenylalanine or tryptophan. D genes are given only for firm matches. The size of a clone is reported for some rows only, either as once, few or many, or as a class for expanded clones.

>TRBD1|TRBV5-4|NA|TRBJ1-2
TGTGCCAGCAGCTTGGGCCCCTCGGGACAGGGGGCAAGTGGCTACACCTTC
CASSLGPSGQGASGYTF
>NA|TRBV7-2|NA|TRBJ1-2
TGTGCCAGCAGCCCCACGCGGGGGAGCGATGGCTACACCTTC
CASSPTRGSDGYTF
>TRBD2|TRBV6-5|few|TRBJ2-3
TGTGCCAGCAGTAGTTTAGCGGGGGGCCAGACGCAGTATTTT
CASSSLAGGQTQYF
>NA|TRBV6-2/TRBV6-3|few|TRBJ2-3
TGTGCCAGCAGCTATGGACAGCAGTCAGATACGCAGTATTTT
CASSYGQQSDTQYF
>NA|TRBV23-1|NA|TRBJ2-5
TGCGCCAGCAGTCATCGTGCGGAAAGAGAGACCCAGTACTTC
CASSHRAERETQYF
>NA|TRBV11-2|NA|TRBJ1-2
TGTGCCAGCAGCTTAGGGCAGGGTACTTGCACCTTC
CASSLGQGTCTF
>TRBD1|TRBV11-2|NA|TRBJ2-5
TGTGCCAGCAGTTCGGACAGGGAAGAGACCCAGTACTTC
CASSSDREETQYF
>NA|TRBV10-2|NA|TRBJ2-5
TGCGCCAGCAGTGGTGGACAGCGGGAGACCCAGTACTTC
CASSGGQRETQYF
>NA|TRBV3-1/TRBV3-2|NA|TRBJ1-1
TGTGCCAGCAGCCAAGAGGACAAAAAAGCTTTCTTT
CASSQEDKKAFF
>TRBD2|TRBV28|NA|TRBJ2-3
TGTGCCAGCAGTTTAAACCTAGCGGGGGCCTGGACGCAGTATTTT
CASSLNLAGAWTQYF
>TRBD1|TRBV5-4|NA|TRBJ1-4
TGTGCCAGCAGCCTACAGGGGAGTAATGAAAAACTGTTTTTT
CASSLQGSNEKLFF
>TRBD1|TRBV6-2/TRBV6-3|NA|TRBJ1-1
TGTGCCAGCAGTTACTCCCGCATTCCGGGACAGGCCAAGTGGAACACTGAAGCTTTCTTT
CASSYSRIPGQAKWNTEAFF
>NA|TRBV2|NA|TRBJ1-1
TGTGCCAGTACTCAGGGCGGGAACACTGAAGCTTTCTTT
CASTQGGNTEAFF
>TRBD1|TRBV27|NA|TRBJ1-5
TGTGCCAGCAGTCCCCGGGACAGGGTTAGGAATCAGCCCCAGCATTTT
CASSPRDRVRNQPQHF
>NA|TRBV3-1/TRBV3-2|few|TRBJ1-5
TGTGCCAGCAGCCAAGTGCTAGGCCAGCCCCAGCATTTT
CASSQVLGQPQHF
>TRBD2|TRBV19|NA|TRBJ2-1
TGTGCCAGTAGTATGAGGACTAGCGGGGGGGCCGTGTTAGGTGAGCAGTTCTTC
CASSMRTSGGAVLGEQFF
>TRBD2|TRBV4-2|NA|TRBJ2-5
TGTGCCAGCAGCCAAGGGGCTAGCGGGGGGGCCGGTGAGACCCAGTACTTC
CASSQGASGGAGETQYF
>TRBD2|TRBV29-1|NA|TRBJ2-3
TGCAGCGTTGAAGGTACTAGCGCCACAGATACGCAGTATTTT
CSVEGTSATDTQYF
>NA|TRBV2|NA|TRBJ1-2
TGTGCCAGCAGTGGAACATGGGGAGACTATGGCTACACCTTC
CASSGTWGDYGYTF
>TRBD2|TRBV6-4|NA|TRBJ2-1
TGTGCCAGTTCTCGGGAGGGCCGATACAATGAGCAGTTCTTC
CASSREGRYNEQFF
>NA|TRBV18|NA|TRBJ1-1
TGTGCCAGCTCACGAGGGTACGCTGAAGCTTTCTTT
CASSRGYAEAFF
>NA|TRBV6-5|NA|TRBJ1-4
TGTGCCAGCAGTTTTAGGGGGACTAATGAAAAACTGTTTTTT
CASSFRGTNEKLFF
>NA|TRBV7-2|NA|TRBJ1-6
TGTGCCAGCAGCTTCGGGAATTGGGGTAATTCACCCCTCCACTTT
CASSFGNWGNSPLHF
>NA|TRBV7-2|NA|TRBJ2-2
TGTGCCAGCAGCGAGATAAGCTATGGGGAGCTGTTTTTT
CASSEISYGELFF
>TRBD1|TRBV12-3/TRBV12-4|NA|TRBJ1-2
TGTGCCAGCAGTTTATCGGGACAGCCCTACACCTTC
CASSLSGQPYTF
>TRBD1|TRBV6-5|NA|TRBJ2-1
TGTGCCAGCAGTTACTCGACAGGGAATGAGCAGTTCTTC
CASSYSTGNEQFF
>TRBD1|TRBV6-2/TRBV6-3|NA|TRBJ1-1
TGTGCCACCCGCCCCCAGGGGGGCACTGAAGCTTTCTTT
CATRPQGGTEAFF